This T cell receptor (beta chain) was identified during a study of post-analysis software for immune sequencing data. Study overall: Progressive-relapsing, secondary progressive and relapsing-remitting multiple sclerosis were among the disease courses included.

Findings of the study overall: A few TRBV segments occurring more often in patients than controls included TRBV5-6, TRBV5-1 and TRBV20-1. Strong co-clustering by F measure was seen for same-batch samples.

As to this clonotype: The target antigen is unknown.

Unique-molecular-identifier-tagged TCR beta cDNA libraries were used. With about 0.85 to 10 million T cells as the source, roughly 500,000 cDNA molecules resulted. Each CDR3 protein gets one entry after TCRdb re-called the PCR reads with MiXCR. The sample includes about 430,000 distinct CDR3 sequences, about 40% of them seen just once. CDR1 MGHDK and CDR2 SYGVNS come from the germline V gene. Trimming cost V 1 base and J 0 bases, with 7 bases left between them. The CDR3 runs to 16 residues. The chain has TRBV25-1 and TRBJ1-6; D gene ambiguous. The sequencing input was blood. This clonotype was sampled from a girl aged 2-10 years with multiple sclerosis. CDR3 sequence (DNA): TGTGCCAGCAGTGAATTAGGCAGCTCCTATAATTCACCCCTCCACTTT. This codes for CASSELGSSYNSPLHF.